Each of the 14 T cell receptor beta chains below was sequenced from the same sample in a study of cytomegalovirus exposure and HLA in healthy donors. PCR amplification relied on 60 Vbeta primers (plus 13 Jbeta primers). TCRdb keeps only in-frame clones here, not all; method: immunoSEQ multiplex PCR. The sample has roughly 77,000 clones, 10% seen once. Source material: PBMCs. Receptors originate from a man aged 55 to 70 in good health and CMV-seropositive.

The chain combines TRBV6-6 with TRBJ1-1; D is perhaps TRBD1 (5 bases). The V and J ends lost 7 bases and 3 bases respectively, with 15 bases between them. Germline lookup yields CDR1 MNHNY and CDR2 SVGAGI (reference sequence). The CDR3 sequence is 14 residues long. CDR3 loop: CASTRGDGHTEAFF. CDR3 DNA: TGTGCCAGCACCCGCGGGGACGGCCACACTGAAGCTTTCTTT.

The chain uses TRBV7-2 and TRBJ2-2; 7 positions match TRBD1. Germline trimming cut 0 bases from V and 3 bases from J; bases unmatched to any gene: 1. The V gene's germline CDR1 is SGHTA and CDR2 FQGNSA. The CDR3 runs to 15 residues. This CDR3 is CASSLAGTDTGELFF. In DNA form, the CDR3 reads TGTGCCAGCAGCTTAGCAGGGACAGACACCGGGGAGCTGTTTTTT.

The V and J genes are TRBV19 and TRBJ1-2, with 10 bases matching TRBD1. CDR3 size: 15 residues. The V segment lost 4 bases and the J segment 5 bases; nucleotides outside the gene matches: 7. The germline V gene has CDR1 LNHDA and CDR2 SQIVND (reference sequence). CDR3 DNA: TGTGCCAGTAGTAGAACGGACAGGGGGGCATATGGCTACACCTTC. Amino acid sequence: CASSRTDRGAYGYTF.

The gene calls are TRBV6-1 and TRBJ2-7, with D uncertain. The CDR3 consists of 12 residues. Germline loops: CDR1 MNHNS, CDR2 SASEGT. The V gene lost 9 bases and the J gene lost 1 base, with 10 bases spanning the gap. The CDR3 DNA follows: TGTGCCAGTGGCTCCAATTCCTACGAGCAGTACTTC. Protein product: CASGSNSYEQYF.

This clone occurred a few times. The chain has TRBV4-2 and TRBJ1-2; 7 bases line up with TRBD1. Germline assignment: CDR1 LGHNA and CDR2 YNFKEQ. V lost 1 base, J lost 3 bases, and 2 bases stayed unmatched. This CDR3 contains 14 residues. In nucleotides, the CDR3 is TGTGCCAGCAGCCAAGCCCAGGGGGACTATGGCTACACCTTC. Protein: CASSQAQGDYGYTF.

Here the CDR3 reads CASSGLAGQGSYNEQFF. The CDR3 DNA reads TGTGCCAGCAGCGGCCTAGCGGGGCAGGGCTCCTACAATGAGCAGTTCTTC. V usage is TRBV9 and J usage is TRBJ2-1, with 9 bases lining up with TRBD2. V dropped 3 bases and J dropped 0; count of bases not matched to a gene: 7. There are 17 residues in the CDR3. Germline values: CDR1 SGDLS, CDR2 YYNGEE.

This rearrangement joins TRBV30 to TRBJ1-2; 11 bases match TRBD1. From germline, CDR1 is GTSNPN and CDR2 SVGIG (reference sequence). After removal of 2 bases from V and 5 bases from J, the junction contained 4 bases not matched to a gene. This CDR3 region has 14 residues. The CDR3: CAWSRDRGLYGYTF. The CDR3 DNA follows: TGTGCCTGGAGTCGGGACAGGGGGTTGTATGGCTACACCTTC.

The genes are TRBV5-6 and TRBJ2-7; 8 bases line up with TRBD2. The CDR3 sequence is 13 residues long. Trimming cost V 4 bases and J 5 bases; bases outside gene matches: 5. The germline V gene encodes CDR1 SGHDT and CDR2 YYEEEE. In DNA, the CDR3 is TGTGCCAGCAGCCCGGGACTAGTTAACGAGCAGTACTTC. This gives the protein CASSPGLVNEQYF.

The chain couples TRBV7-9 to TRBJ2-5; D is unclear. CDR1 and CDR2 from the germline V gene are SEHNR and FQNEAQ (reference sequence). This CDR3 contains 10 residues. V was trimmed by 5 bases and J by 7 bases, leaving 5 bases between them. The CDR3 region is CASSAATQYF. CDR3 DNA sequence: TGTGCCAGCAGCGCGGCGACCCAGTACTTC.

This clone was counted only a few times. This rearrangement joins TRBV5-1 to TRBJ2-7, with 8 bases fitting TRBD1. The ends lost 1 base at V and 1 base at J; junction bases unmatched: 10. The CDR3 spans 17 residues. Germline V gene lookup returns CDR1 SGHRS and CDR2 YFSETQ. CDR3 sequence: CASSLRTGGGSSYEQYF. As DNA, the CDR3 is TGCGCCAGCAGCTTGAGAACAGGGGGAGGCTCTTCCTACGAGCAGTACTTC.

In its sample, this clone was seen a few times. This chain links TRBV13 with TRBJ2-7; 11 nucleotides match TRBD2. The CDR3 length is 18 residues. The junction had 10 bases not matched to a gene; V was cut back by 3 bases and J by 0 bases. Looked up from germline, CDR1 is PRHDT and CDR2 is FYEKMQ (reference sequence). CDR3 loop: CASSFEGLAAGSSYEQYF. CDR3 DNA: TGTGCCAGCAGCTTTGAGGGACTAGCGGCCGGTAGCTCCTACGAGCAGTACTTC.

The V call is TRBV30, the J call TRBJ1-4; D is uncertain. The CDR3 is 12 residues long. Germline V CDR1 and CDR2: GTSNPN, SVGIG (reference sequence). Trimming took 7 bases from V and 8 from J, leaving 14 bases between them. CDR3 in DNA: TGTGCCTTCTCGCGGCTTAGGGAAAAACTGTTTTTT. This gives the protein CAFSRLREKLFF.

The chain links TRBV27 to TRBJ2-5, with D possibly being TRBD2 (6 bases). Trimming left V 3 bases short and J 5 bases short, with 16 bases between. This CDR3 comprises 15 residues. Per germline, CDR1 MNHEY and CDR2 SMNVEV (reference sequence). DNA of the CDR3: TGTGCCAGCAGTTTTCAGGGACTTCCCCGGGAGACCCAGTACTTC. Amino acids: CASSFQGLPRETQYF.

The rearrangement uses TRBV28 and TRBJ1-4; 9 nucleotides line up with TRBD1. The germline gives CDR1 MDHEN, CDR2 SYDVKM. Trimming at V came to 3 bases and at J to 8 bases, leaving 10 bases not matched to a gene. The CDR3 has 16 amino acids. The CDR3 DNA is TGTGCCAGCAGTTTCCCACCGGGACAGGGAAAGGAAAAACTGTTTTTT. Encoded protein: CASSFPPGQGKEKLFF.